Described below is a single T cell receptor (beta chain) sequence and its context. The data are from a study of CD8 T cells in Susac syndrome. About the research overall: When blood was drawn, patients with Susac syndrome were on intravenous immunoglobulin alone, on corticosteroids, or therapy-naive.

It was with random hexamers that 0.5 to 1 ug RNA was reverse transcribed. An immunoSEQ multiplex PCR generated amplified TCR beta CDR3 products spanning 54 Vbeta and 13 Jbeta. TCRdb analysed the immunoSEQ multiplex PCR reads with MiXCR anew, one entry per CDR3 protein. The data hold 160,000 or so distinct CDR3 sequences, with approximately 96% observed a single time. V shed 0 bases and J shed 0 bases, with 9 bases lying between them. The CDR3 consists of 15 residues. CDR1 is SGDLS and CDR2 is YYNGEE in the germline V gene. This chain links TRBV9 with TRBJ1-1; unclear D gene. The receptor was derived from a human donor with Susac syndrome. The specimen was CD4+ T cells from PBMCs. The CDR3 nucleotides read TGTGCCAGCAGCGTAGATAATAGGATGAACACTGAAGCTTTCTTT. Translation: CASSVDNRMNTEAFF.